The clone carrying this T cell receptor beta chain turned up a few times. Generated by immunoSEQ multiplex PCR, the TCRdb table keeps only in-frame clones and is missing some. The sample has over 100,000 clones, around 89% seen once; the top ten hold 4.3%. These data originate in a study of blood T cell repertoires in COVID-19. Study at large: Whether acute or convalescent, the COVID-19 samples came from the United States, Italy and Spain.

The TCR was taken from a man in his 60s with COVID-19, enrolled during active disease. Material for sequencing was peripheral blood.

CDR3 residues: CASSLRQAAEAFF. CDR3 coding DNA: TGTGCCAGCAGCCTAAGACAGGCCGCTGAAGCTTTCTTT. The chain carries TRBV11-3 and TRBJ1-1; tentative D call: TRBD1 (6 bases). The CDR3 is made up of 13 amino acids. Between the trimmed V and J ends, which lost 5 bases and 6 bases, there was a span of 13 bases. CDR1 and CDR2 (germline): SGHNT, YENEEA.